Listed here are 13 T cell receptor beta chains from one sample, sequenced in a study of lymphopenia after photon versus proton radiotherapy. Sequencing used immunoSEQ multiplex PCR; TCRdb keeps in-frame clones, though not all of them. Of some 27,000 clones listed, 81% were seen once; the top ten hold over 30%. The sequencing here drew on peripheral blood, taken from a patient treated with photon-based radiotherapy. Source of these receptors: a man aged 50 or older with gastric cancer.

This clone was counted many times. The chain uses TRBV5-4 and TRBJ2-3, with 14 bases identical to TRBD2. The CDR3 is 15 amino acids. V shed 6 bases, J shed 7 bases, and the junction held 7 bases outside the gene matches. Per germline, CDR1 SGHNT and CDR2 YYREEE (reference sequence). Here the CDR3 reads CASKTSGGAWNTQYF. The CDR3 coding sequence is TGTGCCAGCAAGACTAGCGGGGGGGCTTGGAATACGCAGTATTTT.

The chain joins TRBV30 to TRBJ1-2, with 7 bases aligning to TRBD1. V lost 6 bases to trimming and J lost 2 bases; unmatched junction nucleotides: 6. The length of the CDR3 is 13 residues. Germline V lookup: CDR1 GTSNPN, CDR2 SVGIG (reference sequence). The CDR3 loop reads CACQGGGNYGYTF. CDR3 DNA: TGTGCCTGTCAGGGGGGCGGAAACTATGGCTACACCTTC. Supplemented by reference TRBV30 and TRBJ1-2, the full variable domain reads SQTIHQWPATLVQPVGSPLSLECTVEGTSNPNLYWYRQAAGRGLQLLFYSVGIGQISSEVPQNLSASRPQDRQFILSSKKLLLSDSGFYLCACQGGGNYGYTFGSGTRLTVV.

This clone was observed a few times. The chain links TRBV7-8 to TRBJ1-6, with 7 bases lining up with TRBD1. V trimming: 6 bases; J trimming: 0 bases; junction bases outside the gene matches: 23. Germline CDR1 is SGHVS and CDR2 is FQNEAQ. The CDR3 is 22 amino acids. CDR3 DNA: TGTGCCAGCAGTACCCGGGACAGCAAATACTATGCGGGGAGCTCCTATAATTCACCCCTCCACTTT. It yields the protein CASSTRDSKYYAGSSYNSPLHF.

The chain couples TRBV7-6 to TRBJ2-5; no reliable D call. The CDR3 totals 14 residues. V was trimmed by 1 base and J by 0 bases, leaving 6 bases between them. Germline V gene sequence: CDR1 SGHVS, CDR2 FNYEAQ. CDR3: CASSLVGNQETQYF. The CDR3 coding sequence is TGTGCCAGCAGCTTAGTAGGGAACCAAGAGACCCAGTACTTC.

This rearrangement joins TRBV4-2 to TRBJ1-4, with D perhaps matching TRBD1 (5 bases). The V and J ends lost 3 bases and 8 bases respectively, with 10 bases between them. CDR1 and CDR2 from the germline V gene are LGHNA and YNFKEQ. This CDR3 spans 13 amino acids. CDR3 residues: CASSHAHREKLFF. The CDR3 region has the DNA TGTGCCAGCAGCCATGCTCACAGGGAAAAACTGTTTTTT.

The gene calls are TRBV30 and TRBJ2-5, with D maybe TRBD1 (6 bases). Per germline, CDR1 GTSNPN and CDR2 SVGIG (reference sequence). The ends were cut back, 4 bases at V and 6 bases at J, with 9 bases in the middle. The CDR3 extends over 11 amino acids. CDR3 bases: TGTGCCTGGACCCAGGGGCAGACCCAGTACTTC. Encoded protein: CAWTQGQTQYF.

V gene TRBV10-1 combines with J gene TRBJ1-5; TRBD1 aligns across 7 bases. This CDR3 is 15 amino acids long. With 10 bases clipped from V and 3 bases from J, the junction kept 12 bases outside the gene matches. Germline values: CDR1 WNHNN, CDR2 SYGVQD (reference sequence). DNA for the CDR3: TGCGCCACCGAAATTAACAGGGGCCTCAATCAGCCCCAGCATTTT. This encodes CATEINRGLNQPQHF.

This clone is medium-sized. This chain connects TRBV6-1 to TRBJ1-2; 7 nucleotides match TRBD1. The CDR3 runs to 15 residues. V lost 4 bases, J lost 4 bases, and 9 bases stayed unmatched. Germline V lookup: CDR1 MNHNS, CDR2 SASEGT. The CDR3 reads CASSVSGGSSYGYTF. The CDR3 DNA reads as TGTGCCAGCAGTGTATCAGGGGGTTCAAGCTATGGCTACACCTTC.

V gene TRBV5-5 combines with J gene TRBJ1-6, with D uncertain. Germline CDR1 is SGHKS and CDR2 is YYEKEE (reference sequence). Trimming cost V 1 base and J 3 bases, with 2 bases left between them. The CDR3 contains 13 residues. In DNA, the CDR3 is TGTGCCAGCAGCTTGCACTATAATTCACCCCTCCACTTT. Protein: CASSLHYNSPLHF.

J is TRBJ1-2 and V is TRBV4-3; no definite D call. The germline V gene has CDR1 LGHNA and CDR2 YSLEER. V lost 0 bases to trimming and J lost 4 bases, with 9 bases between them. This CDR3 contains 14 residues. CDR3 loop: CASSQDAGGYGYTF. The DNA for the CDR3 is TGCGCCAGCAGCCAAGATGCAGGCGGCTATGGCTACACCTTC.

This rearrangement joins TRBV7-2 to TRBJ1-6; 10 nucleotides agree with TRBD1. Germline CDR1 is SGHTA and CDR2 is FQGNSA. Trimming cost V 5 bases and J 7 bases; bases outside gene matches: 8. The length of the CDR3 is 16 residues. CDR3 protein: CASSPRPGQGNSPLHF. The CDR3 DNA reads TGTGCCAGCAGCCCCAGACCGGGACAGGGGAATTCACCCCTCCACTTT.

In nucleotides, the CDR3 is TGTGCCAGCAGTGAACGGGTTAGGTGGGAGCAGTACGTC. Protein sequence: CASSERVRWEQYV. The chain employs TRBV6-1 and TRBJ2-7; D remains unclear. This CDR3 has 13 residues. Trimming removed 2 bases at V and 7 bases at J, with 12 bases between. Germline V gives CDR1 MNHNS, CDR2 SASEGT.

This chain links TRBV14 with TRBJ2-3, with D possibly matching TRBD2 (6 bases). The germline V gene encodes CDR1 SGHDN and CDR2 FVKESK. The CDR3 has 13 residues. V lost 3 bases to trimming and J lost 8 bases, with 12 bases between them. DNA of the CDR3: TGTGCCAGCAGCCATGGGGCAGCGGGTACGCAGTATTTT. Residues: CASSHGAAGTQYF.